The clone carrying this T cell receptor beta chain occurred a few times. Antigen specificity is unknown. This entry is derived from a study of regulatory T cells in long-lasting Graves disease. The study, taken as a whole, reports: Persistent Graves' patients showed less TCR diversity than newly diagnosed ones.

This CDR3 contains 14 residues. V shed 5 bases, J shed 3 bases, and the junction held 4 bases outside the gene matches. Germline CDR1 and CDR2: LGHDT and YNNKEL (reference sequence). Relying on iRepertoire HTBI primers and Arm-PCR of CDR3 regions, the team built TCR beta libraries. One entry per CDR3 protein, called by TCRdb with MiXCR from the multiplex PCR reads. The sample lists a few hundred thousand distinct CDR3 sequences, approximately 16% occurring once. Time point given: newly diagnosed GD, antithyroid drugs for less than 3 months. From RNA extracted from PBMCs, the TCR library was made. Another study also made use of these data, one on T cells in Graves' hyperthyroidism and ophthalmopathy. That source adds: Subjects aged 18 to 65 presented with newly diagnosed hyperthyroidism of less than 2 months' duration. RT-PCR in the first round (using the HTBI primer set) targeted the TCR CDR3.

The sequence was collected from a woman aged 40 to 50 with Graves disease. Sequences were derived from peripheral blood mononuclear cells (PBMCs), sampled at new diagnosis, from a patient treated with antithyroid drugs. This chain connects TRBV3-1 to TRBJ1-2; 9 bases are shared with TRBD1. For the CDR3, the DNA is TGTGCCAGCAGCGCCCGGGACAGGGACTATGGCTACACCTTC. This translates into CASSARDRDYGYTF.